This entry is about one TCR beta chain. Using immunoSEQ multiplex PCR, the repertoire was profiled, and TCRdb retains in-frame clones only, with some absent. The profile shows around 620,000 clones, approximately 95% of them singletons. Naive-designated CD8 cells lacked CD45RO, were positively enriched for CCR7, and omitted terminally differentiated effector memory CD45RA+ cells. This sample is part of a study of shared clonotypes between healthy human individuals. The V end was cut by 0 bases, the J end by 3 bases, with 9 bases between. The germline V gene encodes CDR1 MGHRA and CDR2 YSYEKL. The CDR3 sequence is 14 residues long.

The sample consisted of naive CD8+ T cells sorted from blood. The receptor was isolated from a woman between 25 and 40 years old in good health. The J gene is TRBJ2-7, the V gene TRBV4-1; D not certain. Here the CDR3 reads CASSQDEADYEQYF. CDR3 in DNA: TGCGCCAGCAGCCAAGATGAGGCGGACTACGAGCAGTACTTC.